This T cell receptor (beta chain) is from a study of cytomegalovirus exposure and HLA in healthy donors. The primer mix had 60 Vbeta and 13 Jbeta primers. Measured with immunoSEQ multiplex PCR; TCRdb has only the in-frame clones, and not every one. The sample lists roughly 98,000 clones, more than 70% occurring once. Of note for this clone: Antigen unknown.

Study results and limitations: In a later analysis, an Asian-associated ancestry cluster reportedly showed fewer N-insertions than the roughly 650-donor mean. The likely explanation for a cluster of highly shared sequence variants was sequencing artifact.

V dropped 6 bases and J dropped 4; count of bases not matched to a gene: 6. This CDR3 has 14 amino acids. Germline V gene sequence: CDR1 PRHDT, CDR2 FYEKMQ (reference sequence). Source material: PBMCs. The chain uses TRBV13 and TRBJ1-1; 9 bases fit TRBD1. The receptor was derived from a female donor in good health and CMV-seronegative. CDR3 bases: TGTGCCAGCAGGAAACAGGGGGCTCTCACTGAAGCTTTCTTT. Encoded protein: CASRKQGALTEAFF.